This T cell receptor beta chain emerged from a study of OX40 agonist ivuxolimab in advanced cancers. Study overall: One hepatocellular carcinoma and a couple of cutaneous melanoma patients partially responded.

The data were produced by immunoSEQ multiplex PCR, yet TCRdb's version contains in-frame clones alone and is incomplete. The sample carries around 50,000 clones, approximately 79% recorded once. General study results and limits: At 0.1-3.0 mg/kg, partial responders had clonal expansion among the lowest observed.

Only a few counts were recorded for this clone. Its antigen is undetermined. Trimming took off 2 bases at V and 0 bases at J, with 16 bases between the two ends. CDR1 is MDHEN and CDR2 is SYDVKM in the germline V gene. The CDR3 extends over 18 amino acids. Sequencing was performed on CD4+ or CD8+ T cells sorted from blood, taken in a trial of the OX40 agonist ivuxolimab. The sequence was collected from an adult with an advanced solid tumor such as melanoma, head and neck, liver or kidney cancer. This chain connects TRBV28 to TRBJ2-2; perhaps D is TRBD1 or TRBD2 (5 bases each). The CDR3 DNA reads TGTGCCAGCAGTTTAAGACTACCGGGACCTTCGAACACCGGGGAGCTGTTTTTT. It yields the protein CASSLRLPGPSNTGELFF.